A single sample is the source of the 19 T cell receptor beta chains below, sequenced in a study of blood T cell repertoires in COVID-19. Here immunoSEQ multiplex PCR was the method, and the copy in TCRdb shows in-frame clones only, minus some. This sample yields fewer than 200,000 clones, of which roughly four fifths are seen a single time; 6.5% to 8.5% belongs to the top ten. Sample: peripheral blood. The receptors stem from a human donor in a cohort sampled during active COVID-19.

V usage is TRBV20-1 and J usage is TRBJ2-3; weak D call: TRBD1 (7 bases). CDR3 length: 14 residues. The germline V gene has CDR1 DFQATT and CDR2 SNEGSKA (reference sequence). The V and J ends lost 3 bases and 4 bases respectively, with 14 bases between them. As DNA, the CDR3 is TGCAGTGCTAGTGGAGGGGGCGTTGCAGATACGCAGTATTTT. Translated, it gives CSASGGGVADTQYF.

This rearrangement joins TRBV5-1 to TRBJ2-3, with TRBD2 matching over 10 bases. Germline lookup yields CDR1 SGHRS and CDR2 YFSETQ. After removal of 0 bases from V and 2 bases from J, the junction contained 3 bases not matched to a gene. The CDR3 consists of 16 residues. The CDR3 sequence: CASSLGLAGDTDTQYF. CDR3 in DNA: TGCGCCAGCAGCTTGGGGCTAGCGGGGGACACAGATACGCAGTATTTT.

This chain joins TRBV7-9 and TRBJ2-3, with 8 bases identical to TRBD2. The CDR3 sequence is 15 residues long. The junction had 8 bases not matched to a gene; V was cut back by 5 bases and J by 4 bases. Germline V gene lookup returns CDR1 SEHNR and CDR2 FQNEAQ (reference sequence). CDR3 sequence: CASSNVAGLADTQYF. The CDR3 DNA reads TGTGCCAGCAGCAACGTAGCGGGGTTGGCAGATACGCAGTATTTT.

This clone appeared once. This chain links TRBV2 with TRBJ2-1; 10 positions match TRBD2. Germline V gene data show CDR1 as SNHLY and CDR2 as FYNNEI. This CDR3 has 15 residues. The junction had 11 bases not matched to a gene; V was cut back by 7 bases and J by 8 bases. The CDR3 spells CASTFALAGVHEQFF. DNA for the CDR3: TGTGCCAGCACCTTCGCCCTAGCGGGGGTACATGAGCAGTTCTTC.

The CDR3 spells CASSYFGRGEAPLHF. The CDR3 region has the DNA TGTGCCAGCAGTTACTTCGGGCGGGGAGAGGCACCCCTCCACTTT. The V gene is TRBV6-2 or TRBV6-3, the J gene TRBJ1-6, with no clear D. Deletions cut 1 base from V and 11 bases from J, with 15 bases between. Germline CDR1 reads MNHEY; CDR2 reads SVGEGT. This CDR3 has 15 amino acids.

This chain uses TRBV18 with TRBJ2-7, with D maybe TRBD2 (6 bases). Per the germline V gene, CDR1 is KGHSH and CDR2 is LQKENI. The CDR3 totals 16 residues. Trimming pared 6 bases from V and 1 base from J, leaving 19 bases between. The CDR3 sequence: CASSTGVEGGSYEQYF. DNA for the CDR3: TGTGCCAGCTCTACCGGGGTCGAGGGAGGATCCTACGAGCAGTACTTC.

The chain recombines TRBV9 with TRBJ2-7, with D perhaps TRBD1 (7 bases). This CDR3 spans 14 amino acids. V was cut by 3 bases and J by 2 bases, with 12 bases left in between. The germline CDR1 and CDR2 sequences are SGDLS and YYNGEE. DNA of the CDR3: TGTGCCAGCAGCGAGGGGGCGGGAACCTACGAGCAGTACTTC. As protein: CASSEGAGTYEQYF.

The rearrangement links TRBV10-3 to TRBJ2-2, with a tentative D call TRBD2 (7 bases). Trimming removed 2 bases from V and 3 bases from J, with 13 bases in between. Germline V gives CDR1 ENHRY, CDR2 SYGVKD. The CDR3 is 16 residues long. CDR3 loop: CAISEVAGADTGELFF. Here the CDR3 DNA reads TGTGCCATCAGTGAGGTTGCGGGGGCGGACACCGGGGAGCTGTTTTTT.

The chain couples TRBV19 to TRBJ1-5; D remains ambiguous. The CDR3 has 12 amino acids. Germline V gene data show CDR1 as LNHDA and CDR2 as SQIVND (reference sequence). Trimming took off 8 bases at V and 5 bases at J, with 10 bases between the two ends. CDR3 region: CASADGDQPQHF. The CDR3 region has the DNA TGTGCCAGTGCCGACGGGGATCAGCCCCAGCATTTT.

The CDR3 is CASSQDGLVAETQYF. The CDR3 DNA follows: TGCGCCAGCAGCCAGGACGGACTAGTCGCGGAGACCCAGTACTTC. The chain has TRBV4-1 and TRBJ2-5, with 7 bases aligning to TRBD2. The junction had 9 bases not matched to a gene; V was cut back by 3 bases and J by 5 bases. Germline V gene data show CDR1 as MGHRA and CDR2 as YSYEKL. The CDR3 is made up of 15 amino acids.

CDR3 bases: TGTGCCAGCAGCTTAGCCAGACTAACCTTATACAATGAGCAGTTCTTC. Translation: CASSLARLTLYNEQFF. The chain is built from TRBV7-9 and TRBJ2-1; D is perhaps TRBD2 (5 bases). This CDR3 has 16 amino acids. From germline, CDR1 is SEHNR and CDR2 FQNEAQ (reference sequence). Between the trimmed V and J ends, which lost 0 bases and 4 bases, there was a span of 13 bases.

This clone was detected once. For the CDR3, the DNA is TGTGCCAGCAGCCAAGCGATAGGACAGGATTGGATGAACACTGAAGCTTTCTTT. Its protein product is CASSQAIGQDWMNTEAFF. The chain carries TRBV4-2 and TRBJ1-1; 7 bases align to TRBD1. The V and J ends lost 1 base and 0 bases, in that order; junction bases with no gene match: 11. In germline, CDR1 is LGHNA, CDR2 YNFKEQ. The CDR3 covers 18 residues.

The DNA for the CDR3 is TGCGCCAGCAGCCAAGATCACCCTAGCGGGGGGGCAGATACGCAGTATTTT. Its protein product is CASSQDHPSGGADTQYF. J is TRBJ2-3 and V is TRBV4-1; 12 nucleotides line up with TRBD2. The germline V gene has CDR1 MGHRA and CDR2 YSYEKL. The CDR3 runs 17 residues. The J segment lost 4 bases and the V segment lost 0 bases, leaving 5 bases of the junction unmatched.

A single count supports this clone. The V and J genes are TRBV4-2 and TRBJ2-7, with TRBD1 identical over 7 bases. V lost 0 bases and J lost 3; bases outside the gene matches: 2. This CDR3 region has 14 residues. The germline V gene has CDR1 LGHNA and CDR2 YNFKEQ. Written as DNA, the CDR3 is TGTGCCAGCAGCCAAGAGACAGGGAACTACGAGCAGTACTTC. Translation gives CASSQETGNYEQYF.

V usage is TRBV19 and J usage is TRBJ2-1, with D possibly matching TRBD1 (5 bases). The CDR3 spans 13 residues. V lost 3 bases and J lost 8, with 11 bases in between. The germline gives CDR1 LNHDA, CDR2 SQIVND (reference sequence). The CDR3 DNA follows: TGTGCCAGTAGTATTAGTGGGGCAGATGAGCAGTTCTTC. This translates into CASSISGADEQFF.

This chain uses TRBV5-1 with TRBJ1-4; 9 nucleotides line up with TRBD1. The CDR3 contains 15 residues. Germline V gene lookup returns CDR1 SGHRS and CDR2 YFSETQ. The junction had 8 bases not matched to a gene; V was cut back by 4 bases and J by 7 bases. In DNA, the CDR3 is TGCGCCAGCAGCCCCCAGGGACAGGGAGGTGAAAAACTGTTTTTT. Amino acid sequence: CASSPQGQGGEKLFF.

The V gene is TRBV30, the J gene TRBJ1-4; the D gene is possibly TRBD1 (5 bases). V was shortened by 4 bases and J by 5 bases, with 11 bases between the two germline ends. In germline, CDR1 is GTSNPN, CDR2 SVGIG (reference sequence). This CDR3 has 13 amino acids. The CDR3 DNA reads TGTGCCTGGATGGGGGGGGGAAATGAAAAACTGTTTTTT. It specifies CAWMGGGNEKLFF.

The chain combines TRBV10-1 with TRBJ2-1; maybe TRBD2 (6 bases). Germline lookup yields CDR1 WNHNN and CDR2 SYGVQD (reference sequence). The V and J ends lost 6 bases and 8 bases respectively, with 11 bases between them. This CDR3 spans 12 amino acids. The CDR3 is CASSGTVDEQFF. CDR3 DNA: TGCGCCAGCAGCGGGACTGTAGATGAGCAGTTCTTC.

The chain couples TRBV20-1 to TRBJ2-7; D might be TRBD1 (6 bases). With 3 bases removed from V and 0 bases from J, the gap between germline ends came to 18 bases. CDR3 size: 16 residues. CDR1 is DFQATT, CDR2 SNEGSKA, per germline (reference sequence). CDR3 amino acids: CSASRARRGGSYEQYF. The CDR3 nucleotides read TGCAGTGCTAGTCGTGCTAGGCGAGGGGGCTCCTACGAGCAGTACTTC.